The 9 T cell receptor beta chains below were found in one sample sequenced in a study of T cells after yellow fever vaccination. TCRdb reprocessed the 5' RACE reads with MiXCR, giving one entry per CDR3 protein. In the table there are fewer than 35,000 distinct CDR3 sequences, over 9.5% of which are singletons. Source: PBMCs, either bulk or a sorted T-cell subset (CD4+, CD8+, memory, or dextramer-sorted; not recorded which), taken about 2 weeks after the first yellow fever vaccination. The receptors stem from a man younger than 35 who received the YFV17D yellow fever vaccine.

This clonotype was observed at least ten times. J is TRBJ2-5 and V is TRBV20-1, with D unclear. Trimming left V 6 bases short and J 5 bases short, with 19 bases between. The CDR3 has 14 amino acids. Germline V lookup: CDR1 DFQATT, CDR2 SNEGSKA (reference sequence). CDR3 coding DNA: TGCAGTGCCCGCCAGCTCCTCGGATGGGAGACCCAGTACTTC. Amino acid sequence: CSARQLLGWETQYF.

At least ten counts were recorded for this clonotype. The chain uses TRBV12-5 and TRBJ2-2; D gene unclear. Trimming stripped 2 bases from V and 5 bases from J, with 6 bases between. Germline CDR1 reads LGHNT; CDR2 reads FRNRAP. The CDR3 contains 13 residues. CDR3 DNA: TGTGCTAGTGGTTTGTGGGTTACCGGGGAGCTGTTTTTT. The encoded protein is CASGLWVTGELFF.

This clonotype showed up many times. V and J are TRBV4-2 and TRBJ2-7; D is undetermined. Looked up from germline, CDR1 is LGHNA and CDR2 is YNFKEQ. V lost 0 bases and J 1 base, leaving 16 bases between the germline ends. CDR3 length equals 17 residues. In DNA, the CDR3 is TGTGCCAGCAGCCAAGAATACGCACCCTCTCTTTCCTACGAGCAGTACTTC. Translating gives CASSQEYAPSLSYEQYF.

This clonotype was counted at least ten times. V and J are TRBV5-1 and TRBJ2-6; D gene uncertain. The CDR3 runs 18 residues. Per germline, CDR1 SGHRS and CDR2 YFSETQ. Trimming cost V 7 bases and J 0 bases, with 20 bases left between them. The CDR3 reads CASGPRKGPLSGANVLTF. In nucleotides, the CDR3 is TGCGCCAGCGGCCCTAGGAAGGGTCCCCTCTCTGGGGCCAACGTCCTGACTTTC. Drawing the rest from reference TRBV5-1 and TRBJ2-6, the complete variable domain is KAGVTQTPRYLIKTRGQQVTLSCSPISGHRSVSWYQQTPGQGLQFLFEYFSETQRNKGNFPGRFSGRQFSNSRSEMNVSTLELGDSALYLCASGPRKGPLSGANVLTFGAGSRLTVL.

There are many counts of this clonotype. V and J are TRBV5-1 and TRBJ1-1, with TRBD1 matching 7 bases. The CDR3 runs 14 residues. Germline V gives CDR1 SGHRS, CDR2 YFSETQ. V shed 0 bases and J 2 bases; nucleotides not matched to a gene: 1. The chain's CDR3 is CASSLAGGNTEAFF. The CDR3 nucleotides read TGCGCCAGCAGCTTGGCAGGGGGAAACACTGAAGCTTTCTTT.

The sample holds many counts of this clonotype. The chain uses TRBV15 and TRBJ2-1, with a weak D call TRBD2 (6 bases). CDR3 length: 16 residues. Deletions cut 1 base from V and 1 base from J, with 11 bases between. CDR1 is LNHNV and CDR2 is YYDKDF in the germline V gene (reference sequence). CDR3 in amino acids: CATSRGLVGSYNEQFF. The CDR3 DNA sequence: TGTGCCACCAGCAGAGGACTAGTTGGTTCCTACAATGAGCAGTTCTTC.

A remark on this clonotype: It may be a read error: a sequence one base away is much more abundant. This chain links TRBV7-2 with TRBJ2-7, with D possibly being TRBD1 (6 bases). Trimming removed 1 base at V and 3 bases at J, with 10 bases between. The CDR3 is 14 amino acids. Germline lookup yields CDR1 SGHTA and CDR2 FQGNSA. The CDR3 DNA reads TGTGCCAGCAGCTTAGATGGGGGCCTCTACGAGCAGTACTTC. Translating gives CASSLDGGLYEQYF.

This clonotype was observed many times. This chain links TRBV5-1 with TRBJ2-1; 11 nucleotides line up with TRBD2. V trimming: 4 bases; J trimming: 5 bases; junction bases outside the gene matches: 11. CDR1 SGHRS and CDR2 YFSETQ come from the germline V gene. The CDR3 sequence is 17 residues long. CDR3 DNA sequence: TGCGCCAGCAGCCTGGCCCGTCTAGCGGGGGGCCACAATGAGCAGTTCTTC. It specifies CASSLARLAGGHNEQFF. Complete variable domain (other parts from reference TRBV5-1 and TRBJ2-1): KAGVTQTPRYLIKTRGQQVTLSCSPISGHRSVSWYQQTPGQGLQFLFEYFSETQRNKGNFPGRFSGRQFSNSRSEMNVSTLELGDSALYLCASSLARLAGGHNEQFFGPGTRLTVL.

This clonotype has a count of ten or more. V is TRBV30 and J is TRBJ2-1, with D maybe TRBD2 (6 bases). CDR1 is GTSNPN and CDR2 is SVGIG in the germline V gene (reference sequence). The CDR3 sequence is 13 residues long. V lost 5 bases and J lost 1, with 9 bases in between. In nucleotides, the CDR3 is TGTGCCTGGTCCCGGGAGTCCTACAATGAGCAGTTCTTC. Amino acid sequence: CAWSRESYNEQFF.